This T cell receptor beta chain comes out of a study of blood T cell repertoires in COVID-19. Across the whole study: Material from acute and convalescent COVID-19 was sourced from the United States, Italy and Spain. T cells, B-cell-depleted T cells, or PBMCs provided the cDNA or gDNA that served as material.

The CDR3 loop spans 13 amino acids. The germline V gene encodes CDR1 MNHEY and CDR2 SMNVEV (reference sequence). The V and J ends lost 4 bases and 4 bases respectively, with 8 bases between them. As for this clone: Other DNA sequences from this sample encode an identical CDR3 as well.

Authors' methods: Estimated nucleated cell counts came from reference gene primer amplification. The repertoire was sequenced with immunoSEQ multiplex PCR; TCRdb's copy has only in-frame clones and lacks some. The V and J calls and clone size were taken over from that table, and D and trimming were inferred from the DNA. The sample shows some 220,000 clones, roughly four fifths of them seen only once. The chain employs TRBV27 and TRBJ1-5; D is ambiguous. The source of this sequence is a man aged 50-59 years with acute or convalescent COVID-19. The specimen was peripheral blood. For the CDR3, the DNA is TGTGCCAGCAGTTCCAGAGGTAATCAGCCCCAGCATTTT. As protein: CASSSRGNQPQHF.